This T cell receptor beta chain was sequenced during a study of identical twins. The study's findings and limits: Memory repertoires showed no such pattern, whereas abundant cord blood beta clonotypes carried fewer insertions.

The CDR3 sequence is 12 residues long. V lost 4 bases, J lost 3 bases, and 10 bases lay in between. Germline assignment: CDR1 SQVTM and CDR2 ANQGSEA. Note on this clonotype: Its target is not known.

cDNA carried unique molecular identifiers, and a universal primer site was added by template switching. TCRdb fed the 5' RACE reads into MiXCR, producing one record per CDR3 protein. The sample consists of roughly 490,000 distinct CDR3 sequences, 14% of them appearing once. These data were also reused for a study on yellow fever vaccine responses in identical twins.

Sequencing used CD4+ T cells sorted from blood. This chain links TRBV29-1 with TRBJ2-7; no reliable D call. This clonotype originated in a woman under 30 in good health. The CDR3 sequence: CSVADKRYEQYF. In DNA form, the CDR3 reads TGCAGCGTTGCCGACAAGCGCTACGAGCAGTACTTC.